The 16 T cell receptor beta chains below were found in one sample sequenced in a study of early T cells in non-severe SARS-CoV-2 infection. MiXCR, run by TCRdb on the 5' RACE reads, gives a single entry per CDR3 protein. The sample carries about 110,000 distinct CDR3 sequences, about an eighth recorded once. Sequencing used whole blood. Every receptor here comes from an adult who was a healthcare worker with PCR-confirmed SARS-CoV-2 infection or an uninfected control (not recorded which).

This clonotype was counted between two and nine times. The DNA of the CDR3 is TGCAGTGCTAGAGATCCCGCCCCCCGAGGGTACGAGCAGTACTTC. This sequence encodes CSARDPAPRGYEQYF. The V call is TRBV20-1, the J call TRBJ2-7; possibly TRBD2 for D (5 bases). The V gene lost 0 bases and the J gene lost 4 bases, with 16 bases spanning the gap. Germline lookup yields CDR1 DFQATT and CDR2 SNEGSKA (reference sequence). The CDR3 runs to 15 residues.

This clonotype was picked up many times. The chain employs TRBV6-1 and TRBJ1-2; D ambiguous. Trimming left V 2 bases short and J 7 bases short, with 11 bases between. Germline assignment: CDR1 MNHNS and CDR2 SASEGT. CDR3 length: 13 amino acids. In DNA, the CDR3 is TGTGCCAGCAGTGAATTGGGCATCTCTGGCTACACCTTC. Its protein product is CASSELGISGYTF.

This clonotype turned up a few times. The rearrangement links TRBV6-1 to TRBJ2-7; the match to TRBD1 covers 9 bases. Unmatched junction bases numbered 3, after V lost 5 bases and J lost 1 base. Germline CDR1 MNHNS, CDR2 SASEGT. CDR3 length equals 14 residues. The CDR3 region has the DNA TGTGCCAGCAGTACAGGGGGCTGGTCCTACGAGCAGTACTTC. This translates into CASSTGGWSYEQYF.

This clonotype showed up just a few times. Relative to the germline gene, one junction end is altered; a read error may explain this. The chain joins TRBV5-1 to TRBJ2-7; 7 nucleotides agree with TRBD1. Per germline, CDR1 SGHRS and CDR2 YFSETQ. The CDR3 runs to 14 residues. CDR3 protein: CAGSLTGDTYEQYF. CDR3 in DNA: TGCGCCGGCAGCTTAACAGGGGATACCTACGAGCAGTACTTC. Full variable domain (remainder filled in from reference TRBV5-1 and TRBJ2-7): KAGVTQTPRYLIKTRGQQVTLSCSPISGHRSVSWYQQTPGQGLQFLFEYFSETQRNKGNFPGRFSGRQFSNSRSEMNVSTLELGDSALYLCAGSLTGDTYEQYFGPGTRLTVT.

This clonotype was seen many times. This chain joins TRBV11-2 and TRBJ2-2, with D maybe TRBD2 (5 bases). CDR1 is SGHAT and CDR2 is FQNNGV in the germline V gene. V lost 5 bases, J lost 0 bases, and 13 bases lay in between. The CDR3 runs to 16 residues. In nucleotides, the CDR3 is TGTGCCAGCAGCCGTTTATCGGGGTCGAACACCGGGGAGCTGTTTTTT. Protein product: CASSRLSGSNTGELFF.

This clonotype was recorded a few times. The chain carries TRBV29-1 and TRBJ1-1, with 7 bases lining up with TRBD1. Germline V lookup: CDR1 SQVTM, CDR2 ANQGSEA. The ends lost 6 bases at V and 4 bases at J; junction bases unmatched: 11. The CDR3 is 14 amino acids. CDR3 DNA: TGCAGCGTGCCTAAGTCAGGGGGGGCCACTGAAGCTTTCTTT. Protein product: CSVPKSGGATEAFF.

Concerning this clonotype itself: A clone one base away is much larger, so this may be a read error. CDR3 DNA: TGTGCCAGCAGCTGGGTGGTGGGCTACAATGAGCAGTTCTTC. This sequence encodes CASSWVVGYNEQFF. The rearrangement uses TRBV7-2 and TRBJ2-1; D gene ambiguous. V gave up 4 bases and J gave up 3 bases, with 10 bases separating them. The CDR3 runs 14 residues. In germline, CDR1 is SGHTA, CDR2 FQGNSA. The variable domain in full, with the rest retrieved from reference TRBV7-2 and TRBJ2-1, is GAGVSQSPSNKVTEKGKDVELRCDPISGHTALYWYRQSLGQGLEFLIYFQGNSAPDKSGLPSDRFSAERTGGSVSTLTIQRTQQEDSAVYLCASSWVVGYNEQFFGPGTRLTVL.

This clonotype appeared many times. V usage is TRBV10-2 and J usage is TRBJ1-5; no clear D gene. CDR3 length: 13 amino acids. CDR1 WSHSY and CDR2 SAAADI come from the germline V gene. V gave up 5 bases and J gave up 4 bases, with 9 bases separating them. The CDR3 nucleotides are TGCGCCAGCAGTAATTCGGGGAATCAGCCCCAGCATTTT. Its translation is CASSNSGNQPQHF.

This clonotype has a count of ten or more. The J gene is TRBJ2-3, the V gene TRBV11-2, with D perhaps TRBD2 (5 bases). CDR3 length equals 14 residues. Looked up from germline, CDR1 is SGHAT and CDR2 is FQNNGV. Between the trimmed V and J ends, which lost 5 bases and 4 bases, there was a span of 13 bases. CDR3 bases: TGTGCCAGCAGCCCTCGGACTGGCTCAGATACGCAGTATTTT. It translates to CASSPRTGSDTQYF.

The V and J genes are TRBV3-1 and TRBJ2-7, with D possibly being TRBD2 (5 bases). The V gene's germline CDR1 is LGHDT and CDR2 YNNKEL (reference sequence). V lost 4 bases and J 3 bases, leaving 10 bases between the germline ends. CDR3 size: 13 residues. In DNA form, the CDR3 reads TGTGCCAGCAGCCGCTTAGAGGGCTACGAGCAGTACTTC. It yields the protein CASSRLEGYEQYF.

V usage is TRBV14 and J usage is TRBJ1-2; D ambiguous. Germline CDR1 and CDR2: SGHDN and FVKESK. The CDR3 has 14 amino acids. The V end was cut by 4 bases, the J end by 2 bases, with 11 bases between. The CDR3, as DNA: TGTGCCAGCAGCCTGAATCCGGGGAACTATGGCTACACCTTC. Translating it yields CASSLNPGNYGYTF.

This clonotype appeared a few times. V is TRBV4-1 and J is TRBJ2-1; 10 bases are shared with TRBD2. Looked up from germline, CDR1 is MGHRA and CDR2 is YSYEKL. There are 19 residues in the CDR3. V shed 0 bases, J shed 0 bases, and the junction held 8 bases outside the gene matches. CDR3 region: CASSQERRSSGSSYNEQFF. The CDR3 bases are TGCGCCAGCAGCCAAGAGAGGAGGTCTAGCGGGAGCTCCTACAATGAGCAGTTCTTC.

This clonotype was found a few times. The V and J genes are TRBV9 and TRBJ2-1, with D perhaps being TRBD1 or TRBD2 (6 bases each). Trimming cost V 3 bases and J 3 bases, with 22 bases left between them. The CDR3 has 18 residues. The germline gives CDR1 SGDLS, CDR2 YYNGEE. CDR3 DNA: TGTGCCAGCAGCGAGCCCCAGAGCGAGGGGGGCAACTACAATGAGCAGTTCTTC. This codes for CASSEPQSEGGNYNEQFF.

This clonotype appeared a few times. This chain connects TRBV12-3 or TRBV12-4 to TRBJ1-1, with TRBD1 identical over 7 bases. The CDR3 consists of 14 residues. V shed 6 bases and J 5 bases; nucleotides not matched to a gene: 9. The CDR3 is CASRKGGATTEAFF. The DNA of the CDR3 is TGTGCCAGCAGAAAAGGGGGCGCAACTACTGAAGCTTTCTTT.

This clonotype was picked up a small number of times. This chain uses TRBV24-1 with TRBJ2-1; TRBD2 aligns across 8 bases. The CDR3 is 15 residues long. J was trimmed by 2 bases and V by 3 bases; bases with no gene match: 2. The germline V gene encodes CDR1 KGHDR and CDR2 SFDVKD. The CDR3 region has the DNA TGTGCCACCAGTGATGCGGGACTAGCCTACAATGAGCAGTTCTTC. This codes for CATSDAGLAYNEQFF.

This clonotype was seen repeatedly, ten times or more. This chain uses TRBV7-2 with TRBJ1-2; 8 bases are a match to TRBD1. Germline CDR1 SGHTA, CDR2 FQGNSA. The CDR3 consists of 14 residues. The V segment lost 5 bases and the J segment 2 bases; nucleotides outside the gene matches: 4. The CDR3 loop reads CASSPRQGNYGYTF. The CDR3 DNA reads TGTGCCAGCAGCCCGCGACAGGGGAACTATGGCTACACCTTC.